These 3 T cell receptor beta chains originate from one sample sequenced in a study of blood T cell repertoires in COVID-19. Clones were sequenced by immunoSEQ multiplex PCR, and TCRdb holds only the in-frame ones, with some missing. The repertoire has just over 250,000 clones, about 91% of them found once; the top ten carry just over 2.5%. The material sequenced was peripheral blood. These TCRs come from a person aged 18 to 30 with COVID-19, enrolled during active disease.

The J gene is TRBJ1-1, the V gene TRBV5-6, with D tentatively TRBD1 (5 bases). CDR1 is SGHDT, CDR2 YYEEEE, per germline. V dropped 2 bases and J dropped 5 bases, with 16 bases sitting between them. The CDR3 extends over 15 amino acids. The CDR3 coding sequence is TGTGCCAGCAGCTTCGCAGGGCACACGAGTACTGAAGCTTTCTTT. This encodes CASSFAGHTSTEAFF.

The chain employs TRBV5-1 and TRBJ1-1; possibly TRBD1 for D (6 bases). V was trimmed by 3 bases and J by 5 bases, leaving 20 bases between them. Germline lookup yields CDR1 SGHRS and CDR2 YFSETQ. This CDR3 is built from 16 residues. CDR3 coding DNA: TGCGCCAGCAGCTCCGAGACAGGTCTTTCGGGGACTGAAGCTTTCTTT. It encodes CASSSETGLSGTEAFF.

The CDR3 DNA sequence: TGCAGCGTTGAAGACCGGTGGGGAGACGGGGACACTGAAGCTTTCTTT. Protein: CSVEDRWGDGDTEAFF. The rearrangement joins TRBV29-1 to TRBJ1-1; unclear D gene. Per the germline V gene, CDR1 is SQVTM and CDR2 is ANQGSEA. This CDR3 has 16 residues. Trimming removed 0 bases from V and 3 bases from J, with 17 bases in between.